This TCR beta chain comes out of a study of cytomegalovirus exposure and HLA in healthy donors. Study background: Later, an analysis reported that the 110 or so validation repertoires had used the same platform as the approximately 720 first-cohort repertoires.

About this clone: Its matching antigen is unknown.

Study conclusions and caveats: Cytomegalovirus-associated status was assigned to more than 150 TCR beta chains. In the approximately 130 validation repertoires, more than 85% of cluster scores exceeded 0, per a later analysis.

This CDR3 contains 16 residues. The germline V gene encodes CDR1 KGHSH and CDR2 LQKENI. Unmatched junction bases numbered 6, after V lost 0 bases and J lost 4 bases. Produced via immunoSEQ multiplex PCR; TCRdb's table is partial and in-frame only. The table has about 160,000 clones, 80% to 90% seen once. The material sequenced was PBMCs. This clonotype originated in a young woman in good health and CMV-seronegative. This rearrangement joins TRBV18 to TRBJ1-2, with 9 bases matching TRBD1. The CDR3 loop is CASSPPGTGFGYGYTF. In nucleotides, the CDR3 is TGTGCCAGCTCACCACCCGGGACAGGGTTCGGCTATGGCTACACCTTC.